Here is one T cell receptor (beta chain) with its context. In germline, CDR1 is SGHDT, CDR2 YYEEEE. Trimming took 3 bases from V and 5 from J; bases not matched to a gene: 19. This CDR3 contains 19 residues. These data belong to a study of cytomegalovirus exposure and HLA in healthy donors. In the PCR, 60 Vbeta and 13 Jbeta primers were used. Method: immunoSEQ multiplex PCR; TCRdb's copy keeps in-frame clones and lacks some. The table lists 100,000 to 150,000 clones, 80% of them singletons. This sequence originates from a female donor in good health and CMV-seronegative. The rearrangement joins TRBV5-6 to TRBJ2-5; 10 nucleotides agree with TRBD2. Specimen: PBMCs. CDR3 in DNA: TGTGCCAGCAGCTGGACCAAGACTAGCGGGTCTCCGATAAGGGAGACCCAGTACTTC. It encodes CASSWTKTSGSPIRETQYF.